This TCR beta chain emerged from a study of blood T cell repertoires in COVID-19. Study context: T cells, B-cell-depleted T cells, or PBMCs provided the cDNA or gDNA that served as material.

V lost 1 base to trimming and J lost 4 bases, with 22 bases between them. The CDR3 length is 19 residues. Germline V gene data show CDR1 as SGHNT and CDR2 as YENEEA. Using immunoSEQ multiplex PCR, the repertoire was profiled, and TCRdb retains in-frame clones only, with some absent. The repertoire holds more than 100,000 clones, with 78% as singletons. J is TRBJ1-4 and V is TRBV11-3; D not certain. The sample was peripheral blood. The clonotype comes from a man aged 70 or older with acute or convalescent COVID-19. CDR3 loop: CASSLALPPGSLFNEKLFF. The CDR3 DNA sequence: TGTGCCAGCAGCTTAGCACTCCCCCCAGGCAGCCTATTTAATGAAAAACTGTTTTTT.